These 22 T cell receptor beta chains share one sample of origin, sequenced in a study of OX40 agonist ivuxolimab in advanced cancers. Method: immunoSEQ multiplex PCR; TCRdb's copy keeps in-frame clones and lacks some. Among around 80,000 clones listed, over 75% were seen once. The sample in question was CD4+ or CD8+ T cells sorted from blood, obtained in a trial of the OX40 agonist ivuxolimab. The receptors shown here come from an adult with an advanced solid tumor such as melanoma, head and neck, liver or kidney cancer.

This chain links TRBV7-9 with TRBJ2-1, with 9 positions matching TRBD1. V lost 5 bases and J lost 9; bases outside the gene matches: 11. There are 15 residues in the CDR3. Looked up from germline, CDR1 is SEHNR and CDR2 is FQNEAQ (reference sequence). DNA of the CDR3: TGTGCCAGCAGCCCCCGGGACAGGGCTGTAAGTGAGCAGTTCTTC. This translates into CASSPRDRAVSEQFF. The full variable domain, completed using reference TRBV7-9 and TRBJ2-1, is DTGVSQNPRHKITKRGQNVTFRCDPISEHNRLYWYRQTLGQGPEFLTYFQNEAQLEKSRLLSDRFSAERPKGSFSTLEIQRTEQGDSAMYLCASSPRDRAVSEQFFGPGTRLTVL.

The V gene is TRBV27, the J gene TRBJ1-1; D not certain. The ends were cut back, 6 bases at V and 0 bases at J, with 8 bases in the middle. From germline, CDR1 is MNHEY and CDR2 SMNVEV (reference sequence). The CDR3 consists of 13 residues. This chain's CDR3 is CASRPGLNTEAFF. DNA of the CDR3: TGTGCCAGCAGGCCCGGACTGAACACTGAAGCTTTCTTT.

This chain uses TRBV6-1 with TRBJ1-5; 8 bases are shared with TRBD1. The CDR3 spans 14 residues. Germline trimming cut 4 bases from V and 7 bases from J; bases unmatched to any gene: 6. Germline V CDR1 and CDR2: MNHNS, SASEGT. CDR3: CASSGSGGVQPQHF. CDR3 nucleotides: TGTGCCAGCAGTGGATCAGGGGGCGTCCAGCCCCAGCATTTT.

The V gene is TRBV30, the J gene TRBJ2-5; TRBD1 might be the D (5 bases). From germline, CDR1 is GTSNPN and CDR2 SVGIG (reference sequence). The CDR3 covers 13 residues. With 2 bases removed from V and 5 bases from J, the gap between germline ends came to 12 bases. As DNA, the CDR3 is TGTGCCTGGAGTCCCCGCAGGGCCGAGACCCAGTACTTC. Protein sequence: CAWSPRRAETQYF.

The chain couples TRBV6-7 to TRBJ2-7, with D hard to call. TRBV6-7 is designated an ORF whose function remains uncertain. The CDR3 length is 14 residues. V was shortened by 4 bases and J by 7 bases, with 17 bases between the two germline ends. The CDR3 region has the DNA TGTGCCAGCAGTTCCCCGGACGAGTCAAGTGAGCAGTACTTC. Protein sequence: CASSSPDESSEQYF.

This clone was seen more than once but under ten times. The genes are TRBV29-1 and TRBJ2-6; D remains unclear. Trimming removed 5 bases from V and 0 bases from J, with 8 bases in between. Germline V lookup: CDR1 SQVTM, CDR2 ANQGSEA. The CDR3 has 14 amino acids. CDR3 residues: CSVSQNSGANVLTF. The CDR3 bases are TGCAGCGTTTCACAGAACTCTGGGGCCAACGTCCTGACTTTC.

J is TRBJ1-1 and V is TRBV7-2, with a weak D call TRBD1 (6 bases). The CDR3 is 14 residues long. V lost 4 bases and J lost 3, with 12 bases in between. Germline assignment: CDR1 SGHTA and CDR2 FQGNSA. The CDR3, as DNA: TGTGCCAGCAGCTCACAGGCAGGGGACACTGAAGCTTTCTTT. It encodes CASSSQAGDTEAFF.

The CDR3 DNA reads as TGCGCCAGCAGCTCCGGGACGGGTAATTCACCCCTCCACTTT. This sequence encodes CASSSGTGNSPLHF. V gene TRBV5-1 combines with J gene TRBJ1-6, with D possibly matching TRBD1 (5 bases). This CDR3 contains 14 residues. Germline V CDR1 and CDR2: SGHRS, YFSETQ. Trimming cost V 3 bases and J 6 bases, with 10 bases left between them.

The rearrangement joins TRBV10-3 to TRBJ1-1; 7 nucleotides agree with TRBD1. The germline V gene has CDR1 ENHRY and CDR2 SYGVKD. The V segment lost 6 bases and the J segment 0 bases; nucleotides outside the gene matches: 4. This CDR3 contains 14 residues. CDR3 DNA sequence: TGTGCCATCAGGAGGACAGGACTGAACACTGAAGCTTTCTTT. Translating gives CAIRRTGLNTEAFF.

The CDR3 coding sequence is TGTGCCAGCAGCACCGACCCGTGGACTGAAGCTTTCTTT. This codes for CASSTDPWTEAFF. This sequence joins TRBV7-9 and TRBJ1-1; no firm D call. V lost 5 bases, J lost 5 bases, and 12 bases lay in between. The CDR3 totals 13 residues. Germline V CDR1 and CDR2: SEHNR, FQNEAQ (reference sequence).

In DNA, the CDR3 is TGCGCCAGCAGCCCTAGCGGGAGAGAGGGAGAGACCCAGTACTTC. Encoded protein: CASSPSGREGETQYF. The V call is TRBV5-1, the J call TRBJ2-5, with 10 bases that match TRBD2. The CDR3 length is 15 residues. CDR1 SGHRS and CDR2 YFSETQ come from the germline V gene. V lost 4 bases to trimming and J lost 4 bases; unmatched junction nucleotides: 7.

This clone is a singleton in its sample. CDR3 DNA sequence: TGTGCCAGCAGCGAACCGGGACACTCAGTTTACGAGCAGTACTTC. This translates into CASSEPGHSVYEQYF. This rearrangement joins TRBV5-8 to TRBJ2-7, with D possibly TRBD1 on 6 matching bases. V was clipped by 4 bases and J by 4 bases, with 18 bases between them. CDR3 length: 15 amino acids. Germline V gives CDR1 SGHTS, CDR2 YDEGEE.

The chain links TRBV11-2 to TRBJ1-6; 8 positions match TRBD1. The CDR3 runs to 14 residues. From germline, CDR1 is SGHAT and CDR2 FQNNGV. V was clipped by 5 bases and J by 15 bases; unmatched bases: 12. Written as DNA, the CDR3 is TGTGCCAGCAGCCAACGGAGACAGGGGTTCGACCTCCACTTT. It encodes CASSQRRQGFDLHF.

This chain uses TRBV12-2 with TRBJ2-3; TRBD1 is the table's D call and was not checked against the DNA. TRBV12-2 is assigned pseudogene status. The length of the CDR3 is 14 residues. CDR3 coding DNA: TGTGCAAGTCGCTGTGGACAGGGAGGCGATACGCAGTATTTT. The encoded protein is CASRCGQGGDTQYF.

The genes are TRBV4-2 and TRBJ1-2, with TRBD1 identical over 8 bases. The CDR3 contains 13 residues. With V trimmed by 3 bases and J by 3 bases, 0 bases remained unmatched. In germline, CDR1 is LGHNA, CDR2 YNFKEQ. The CDR3 region is CASSQGQDYGYTF. CDR3 sequence (DNA): TGTGCCAGCAGCCAGGGACAGGACTATGGCTACACCTTC.

This chain uses TRBV28 with TRBJ1-2, with a weak D call TRBD1 (5 bases). V dropped 6 bases and J dropped 1 base, with 15 bases sitting between them. Looked up from germline, CDR1 is MDHEN and CDR2 is SYDVKM. This CDR3 is built from 15 residues. CDR3 protein: CASRPGPGYNYGYTF. The DNA of the CDR3 is TGTGCCAGCAGACCCGGGCCAGGGTATAACTATGGCTACACCTTC.

This rearrangement joins TRBV7-3 to TRBJ2-3; 11 bases are shared with TRBD2. With V trimmed by 5 bases and J by 1 base, 14 bases remained unmatched. Germline assignment: CDR1 SGHTA and CDR2 FQGTGA. The CDR3 extends over 19 amino acids. The CDR3 spells CASSPTGSSGRWGTDTQYF. The CDR3 DNA sequence: TGTGCCAGCAGCCCCACAGGTTCTAGCGGGAGGTGGGGCACAGATACGCAGTATTTT.

V is TRBV7-8 and J is TRBJ2-1; TRBD1 matches at 7 bases. J gave up 6 bases and V 6 bases, and 5 bases lay outside the gene matches. CDR3 length: 13 amino acids. Germline lookup yields CDR1 SGHVS and CDR2 FQNEAQ. CDR3 coding DNA: TGTGCCAGCAGGCCAAACAGGGGCAATGAGCAGTTCTTC. Translating it yields CASRPNRGNEQFF.

The chain carries TRBV18 and TRBJ1-1, with 8 bases lining up with TRBD1. The CDR3 loop spans 14 amino acids. The V segment lost 5 bases and the J segment 1 base; nucleotides outside the gene matches: 3. Per germline, CDR1 KGHSH and CDR2 LQKENI. This CDR3 reads CASSRGQENTEAFF. The CDR3 DNA follows: TGTGCCAGCTCAAGGGGACAGGAGAACACTGAAGCTTTCTTT.

The rearrangement joins TRBV11-1 to TRBJ1-4; 7 positions match TRBD1. Trimming at V came to 8 bases and at J to 4 bases, leaving 7 bases not matched to a gene. The CDR3 is made up of 14 amino acids. Germline-derived CDR1 and CDR2 are SGHAT and FQDESV (reference sequence). CDR3 sequence reads: CASSQGQVNEKLFF. Written as DNA, the CDR3 is TGTGCCAGCTCTCAAGGACAGGTTAATGAAAAACTGTTTTTT. The full variable domain, completed using reference TRBV11-1 and TRBJ1-4, is EAEVAQSPRYKITEKSQAVAFWCDPISGHATLYWYRQILGQGPELLVQFQDESVVDDSQLPKDRFSAERLKGVDSTLKIQPAELGDSAMYLCASSQGQVNEKLFFGSGTQLSVL.

V and J are TRBV27 and TRBJ2-7; D not resolved. The CDR3 sequence is 15 residues long. The V and J ends lost 2 bases and 2 bases respectively, with 13 bases between them. CDR1 is MNHEY, CDR2 SMNVEV, per germline (reference sequence). CDR3: CASSLKATPTYEQYF. In nucleotides, the CDR3 is TGTGCCAGCAGTTTAAAAGCGACACCCACCTACGAGCAGTACTTC.

This clone came up a few times. The chain couples TRBV5-1 to TRBJ2-7; TRBD2 matches 7 bases. CDR3 size: 17 residues. J lost 4 bases, V lost 0 bases, and 13 bases had no gene match. CDR1 is SGHRS, CDR2 YFSETQ, per germline. CDR3 region: CASSLASKGRGSYEQYF. The DNA for the CDR3 is TGCGCCAGCAGCTTGGCGTCAAAGGGGCGGGGGTCGTACGAGCAGTACTTC.